This T cell receptor (beta chain) was recorded in a study of blood T cell repertoires in COVID-19. This clone was recorded only once. This CDR3 region has 12 residues. The germline V gene has CDR1 MNHEY and CDR2 SMNVEV (reference sequence). V lost 4 bases and J 10 bases, leaving 11 bases between the germline ends. Sequenced by immunoSEQ multiplex PCR; TCRdb stores in-frame clones only, minus some. This sample has tens of thousands of clones, with around 76% found just once. Material for sequencing was peripheral blood. The receptor's source is an older man with active or convalescent COVID-19. This sequence joins TRBV27 and TRBJ1-5; possibly TRBD1 for D (5 bases). CDR3 in DNA: TGTGCCAGCAGTTCGGGGGGTAGACCCCAGCATTTT. As protein: CASSSGGRPQHF.